Presented here are 29 T cell receptor beta chains from one specimen sequenced in a study of T cell repertoires in cytomegalovirus infection (dated by TCRdb to the late 2010s). This sample's treatment or condition label indicates: in vitro stimulation with specific CMV peptide epitopes to enrich CMV-specific T cells. The antigens these receptors bind are not known. Sequencer: Illumina HiSeq 1500. The raw public data were reprocessed by TCRdb itself: fastp quality trimming at Q25, MiXCR clonotype calling, in-frame beta chains only. Every distinct CDR3 protein forms one entry, paired with its most common genes and DNA. This sample holds some 350,000 distinct CDR3 sequences; roughly 28% were observed only once. The top ten clonotypes cover 20% of the sample. Sequences were derived from cultured PBMCs, sampled from culture after CMV antigen stimulation. All receptors derive from a human donor in good health (CMV status not recorded). Some clones in this sample may be carry-over from other donors' samples.

There are a few counts of this clonotype. CDR3 nucleotides: TGTGCCAGCAGCTCAAGAAGGCTAGCGGGCCCAAATGAGCAGTTCTTC. Translation: CASSSRRLAGPNEQFF. The chain employs TRBV7-8 and TRBJ2-1, with TRBD2 identical over 8 bases. Germline V gene data show CDR1 as SGHVS and CDR2 as FQNEAQ. The J segment lost 7 bases and the V segment lost 4 bases, leaving 12 bases of the junction unmatched. This CDR3 has 16 amino acids.

The J gene is TRBJ1-1, the V gene TRBV10-3, with 11 bases that match TRBD1. The CDR3 is made up of 16 amino acids. Per the germline V gene, CDR1 is ENHRY and CDR2 is SYGVKD. V trimming: 6 bases; J trimming: 6 bases; junction bases outside the gene matches: 12. The CDR3 nucleotides read TGTGCCATCAGCGCTTCCTCGGGACAGGGGGTTGCTGAAGCTTTCTTT. Its translation: CAISASSGQGVAEAFF.

This clonotype was picked up one time. CDR3 region: CASRRAGGNTEAFF. The CDR3 DNA sequence: TGTGCCAGCAGGCGTGCGGGGGGAAACACTGAAGCTTTCTTT. The chain combines TRBV5-4 with TRBJ1-1, with D possibly matching TRBD1 (5 bases). The V end was cut by 5 bases, the J end by 2 bases, with 13 bases between. Germline-derived CDR1 and CDR2 are SGHNT and YYREEE (reference sequence). The CDR3 covers 14 residues.

This clonotype was recorded many times. This rearrangement joins TRBV11-3 to TRBJ2-1, with 7 bases fitting TRBD2. The germline gives CDR1 SGHNT, CDR2 YENEEA. V was clipped by 2 bases and J by 0 bases; unmatched bases: 4. CDR3 length: 16 amino acids. The CDR3 region is CASSLTSVSSYNEQFF. In nucleotides, the CDR3 is TGTGCCAGCAGCTTAACTAGCGTCAGCTCCTACAATGAGCAGTTCTTC. The whole variable domain, remainder taken from reference TRBV11-3 and TRBJ2-1, is EAGVVQSPRYKIIEKKQPVAFWCNPISGHNTLYWYLQNLGQGPELLIRYENEEAVDDSQLPKDRFSAERLKGVDSTLKIQPAELGDSAVYLCASSLTSVSSYNEQFFGPGTRLTVL.

This clonotype occurred a few times. The chain recombines TRBV11-1 with TRBJ2-4; 7 nucleotides match TRBD2. Trimming at V came to 5 bases and at J to 6 bases, leaving 7 bases not matched to a gene. The CDR3 loop spans 14 amino acids. In germline, CDR1 is SGHAT, CDR2 FQDESV (reference sequence). CDR3 region: CASSRPSSGNIQYF. The CDR3 DNA follows: TGTGCCAGCAGCCGGCCCTCTAGCGGAAACATTCAGTACTTC.

This chain uses TRBV5-4 with TRBJ2-1; TRBD2 agrees at 10 bases. J was trimmed by 3 bases and V by 3 bases; bases with no gene match: 6. The CDR3 has 16 amino acids. The germline CDR1 and CDR2 sequences are SGHNT and YYREEE (reference sequence). CDR3 protein: CASSSSGTSDYNEQFF. The CDR3, as DNA: TGTGCCAGCAGCTCTTCCGGGACTAGCGACTACAATGAGCAGTTCTTC.

This clonotype has more than one count but fewer than ten. V is TRBV12-3 or TRBV12-4 and J is TRBJ1-2, with 8 nucleotides matching TRBD1. With 6 bases clipped from V and 7 bases from J, the junction kept 13 bases outside the gene matches. The CDR3 spans 15 residues. Here the CDR3 DNA reads TGTGCCAGCAGCCAAGCGGTGGACAGGGAATTTGGCTACACCTTC. As protein: CASSQAVDREFGYTF.

The chain couples TRBV7-2 to TRBJ2-2; D possibly corresponds to TRBD2 (6 bases). Germline V lookup: CDR1 SGHTA, CDR2 FQGNSA. Trimming cost V 2 bases and J 1 base, with 11 bases left between them. The CDR3 runs to 16 residues. The CDR3 loop reads CASSLSPRGNTGELFF. CDR3 nucleotides: TGTGCCAGCAGCTTATCCCCGCGGGGGAACACCGGGGAGCTGTTTTTT.

There are a few counts of this clonotype. This chain links TRBV29-1 with TRBJ1-2; D is ambiguous. CDR1 is SQVTM and CDR2 is ANQGSEA in the germline V gene. This CDR3 contains 13 residues. V lost 1 base and J lost 6, with 12 bases in between. CDR3 in DNA: TGCAGCGTTGAAGGGCCTACCCCTCATGGCTACACCTTC. Amino acids: CSVEGPTPHGYTF.

This chain connects TRBV28 to TRBJ2-1, with D possibly being TRBD2 (6 bases). Trimming cost V 4 bases and J 3 bases, with 16 bases left between them. Per the germline V gene, CDR1 is MDHEN and CDR2 is SYDVKM. CDR3 length: 16 residues. Written as DNA, the CDR3 is TGTGCCAGCAGTTCCCATCGGGAGCAGATCTACAATGAGCAGTTCTTC. Protein product: CASSSHREQIYNEQFF.

V gene TRBV5-1 combines with J gene TRBJ1-5, with D uncertain. The CDR3 is 12 amino acids. The V gene lost 0 bases and the J gene lost 10 bases, with 8 bases spanning the gap. CDR1 is SGHRS, CDR2 YFSETQ, per germline. CDR3 in DNA: TGCGCCAGCAGCTTGGCCGGTGGACCCCAGCATTTT. It translates to CASSLAGGPQHF.

The chain is built from TRBV6-5 and TRBJ1-2; D is uncertain. Germline CDR1 MNHEY, CDR2 SVGAGI. Trimming stripped 0 bases from V and 8 bases from J, with 13 bases between. The CDR3 spans 14 residues. This CDR3 reads CASSYSLELKGYTF. CDR3 DNA: TGTGCCAGCAGTTACTCGTTAGAGCTCAAGGGCTACACCTTC.

V is TRBV28 and J is TRBJ1-5; no clear D. The V end lost 6 bases, the J end lost 7 bases, and 13 bases lay between the germline ends. CDR3 size: 13 residues. Germline loops: CDR1 MDHEN, CDR2 SYDVKM. Written as DNA, the CDR3 is TGTGCCAGCAGAGGAGGGATCCAACAGCCCCAGCATTTT. Translated, it gives CASRGGIQQPQHF.

There are a few counts of this clonotype. CDR3 coding DNA: TGTGCCAGTAGTATAGATCTACCTAGCGGGAGTTCGCCTTGGGGTGATGAGCAGTTCTTC. Residues: CASSIDLPSGSSPWGDEQFF. V is TRBV19 and J is TRBJ2-1; TRBD2 matches 10 bases. The germline gives CDR1 LNHDA, CDR2 SQIVND (reference sequence). The CDR3 has 20 residues. V shed 0 bases, J shed 8 bases, and the junction held 19 bases outside the gene matches.

The chain joins TRBV11-2 to TRBJ1-5; D is uncertain. The germline V gene has CDR1 SGHAT and CDR2 FQNNGV. The CDR3 extends over 13 amino acids. V lost 4 bases and J 6 bases, leaving 10 bases between the germline ends. CDR3: CASSSQIGQPQHF. The CDR3 coding sequence is TGTGCCAGCAGCTCCCAAATCGGTCAGCCCCAGCATTTT.

This clonotype appeared a few times. The genes are TRBV6-6 and TRBJ1-1; D unclear. V gave up 5 bases and J gave up 1 base, with 11 bases separating them. The germline CDR1 and CDR2 sequences are MNHNY and SVGAGI (reference sequence). CDR3 size: 14 residues. CDR3 DNA sequence: TGTGCCAGCAGTACATGGACGAGGAACACTGAAGCTTTCTTT. Protein sequence: CASSTWTRNTEAFF.

V gene TRBV11-3 combines with J gene TRBJ2-1; 8 bases align to TRBD2. The length of the CDR3 is 16 residues. V gave up 0 bases and J gave up 8 bases; unmatched junction bases: 9. Per germline, CDR1 SGHNT and CDR2 YENEEA. The CDR3 loop is CASSLDIAGGRDEQFF. The CDR3 nucleotides read TGTGCCAGCAGCTTAGATATCGCGGGAGGCCGGGATGAGCAGTTCTTC.

This clonotype was observed a few times. The chain recombines TRBV11-2 with TRBJ1-1, with D possibly TRBD1 on 6 matching bases. In germline, CDR1 is SGHAT, CDR2 FQNNGV. Trimming pared 5 bases from V and 1 base from J, leaving 23 bases between. The length of the CDR3 is 18 residues. In DNA form, the CDR3 reads TGTGCCAGCAGCCCGTGGGGGGGGCGAAGGTTTGGGAACACTGAAGCTTTCTTT. Amino acid sequence: CASSPWGGRRFGNTEAFF.

This clonotype was counted between two and nine times. The chain has TRBV6-1 and TRBJ1-2; 9 nucleotides line up with TRBD1. The CDR3 extends over 14 amino acids. J gave up 8 bases and V 6 bases, and 10 bases lay outside the gene matches. The germline CDR1 and CDR2 sequences are MNHNS and SASEGT. Here the CDR3 reads CASRDPGQGVGYTF. CDR3 DNA: TGTGCCAGCAGAGACCCGGGACAGGGTGTAGGCTACACCTTC.

The J gene is TRBJ2-1, the V gene TRBV6-6; the match to TRBD1 covers 11 bases. The junction had 4 bases not matched to a gene; V was cut back by 4 bases and J by 5 bases. Looked up from germline, CDR1 is MNHNY and CDR2 is SVGAGI (reference sequence). CDR3 length equals 15 residues. Here the CDR3 reads CASSLGQGDHNEQFF. The CDR3 region has the DNA TGTGCCAGCAGTTTGGGACAGGGGGACCACAATGAGCAGTTCTTC.

The table lists this clonotype with a few counts. The chain employs TRBV7-8 and TRBJ2-3, with TRBD2 matching 10 bases. Germline-derived CDR1 and CDR2 are SGHVS and FQNEAQ. V lost 3 bases, J lost 6 bases, and 18 bases stayed unmatched. CDR3 length: 19 residues. The CDR3 loop reads CASSFPNLSGGPFWDTQYF. The CDR3 nucleotides are TGTGCCAGCAGCTTCCCGAACCTTAGCGGGGGGCCGTTTTGGGATACGCAGTATTTT.

The chain uses TRBV25-1 and TRBJ1-2; 10 positions match TRBD1. Trimming took 10 bases from V and 6 from J; bases not matched to a gene: 8. Germline values: CDR1 MGHDK, CDR2 SYGVNS. The CDR3 covers 13 residues. CDR3 nucleotides: TGTGCCACCTATCAGGGACAGGGGAATGGCTACACCTTC. Translated, it gives CATYQGQGNGYTF.

There are many counts of this clonotype. The chain has TRBV7-9 and TRBJ1-3; D gene unclear. The V end lost 2 bases, the J end lost 0 bases, and 8 bases lay between the germline ends. The germline CDR1 and CDR2 sequences are SEHNR and FQNEAQ (reference sequence). This CDR3 region has 15 residues. CDR3 amino acids: CASSLQALSGNTIYF. Written as DNA, the CDR3 is TGTGCCAGCAGCTTACAGGCGCTCTCTGGAAACACCATATATTTT.

This rearrangement joins TRBV18 to TRBJ2-7, with 8 bases matching TRBD1. Unmatched junction bases numbered 6, after V lost 3 bases and J lost 2 bases. Germline V CDR1 and CDR2: KGHSH, LQKENI. There are 15 residues in the CDR3. CDR3 sequence (DNA): TGTGCCAGCTCACCCGGGACAGGTACCACCTACGAGCAGTACTTC. The encoded protein is CASSPGTGTTYEQYF. Based on the CDR3 plus reference TRBV18 and TRBJ2-7, the full variable domain is NAGVMQNPRHLVRRRGQEARLRCSPMKGHSHVYWYRQLPEEGLKFMVYLQKENIIDESGMPKERFSAEFPKEGPSILRIQQVVRGDSAAYFCASSPGTGTTYEQYFGPGTRLTVT.

The chain links TRBV7-9 to TRBJ2-5; tentatively, D is TRBD2 (5 bases). V dropped 5 bases and J dropped 5 bases, with 15 bases sitting between them. Germline values: CDR1 SEHNR, CDR2 FQNEAQ (reference sequence). CDR3 length equals 14 residues. CDR3 in amino acids: CASSPDPRRETQYF. As DNA, the CDR3 is TGTGCCAGCAGCCCCGACCCTCGGAGGGAGACCCAGTACTTC. Complete variable domain (other parts from reference TRBV7-9 and TRBJ2-5): DTGVSQNPRHKITKRGQNVTFRCDPISEHNRLYWYRQTLGQGPEFLTYFQNEAQLEKSRLLSDRFSAERPKGSFSTLEIQRTEQGDSAMYLCASSPDPRRETQYFGPGTRLLVL.

This rearrangement joins TRBV12-3 or TRBV12-4 to TRBJ1-2, with 7 bases that match TRBD1. This CDR3 region has 14 residues. The trim removed 7 bases at V and 1 base at J, leaving 6 bases unmatched. The CDR3 DNA sequence: TGTGCCAGCACACAGGGGACTGTTAACTATGGCTACACCTTC. It translates to CASTQGTVNYGYTF.

The chain has TRBV7-2 and TRBJ2-3; 9 bases match TRBD2. The CDR3 is made up of 15 amino acids. The ends lost 4 bases at V and 5 bases at J; junction bases unmatched: 7. The germline CDR1 and CDR2 sequences are SGHTA and FQGNSA. The CDR3 coding sequence is TGTGCCAGCAGCTCCGCTAGCGGGGCACAAGATACGCAGTATTTT. Amino acid sequence: CASSSASGAQDTQYF.

This clonotype was observed a few times. The rearrangement links TRBV12-3 or TRBV12-4 to TRBJ1-5, with D unresolved. The CDR3 is 16 residues long. V was clipped by 3 bases and J by 1 base, with 13 bases between them. Here the CDR3 DNA reads TGTGCCAGCAGTTTCTTTCTTGCGAGCAGCAATCAGCCCCAGCATTTT. Protein sequence: CASSFFLASSNQPQHF.

This clonotype was found many times. Written as DNA, the CDR3 is TGTGCCAGCAGCTCCCACAGGGTCCAAGAGACCCAGTACTTC. It specifies CASSSHRVQETQYF. The rearrangement uses TRBV7-2 and TRBJ2-5, with a possible D match to TRBD1 (6 bases). Trimming pared 4 bases from V and 1 base from J, leaving 10 bases between. The CDR3 extends over 14 amino acids. Germline CDR1 is SGHTA and CDR2 is FQGNSA.